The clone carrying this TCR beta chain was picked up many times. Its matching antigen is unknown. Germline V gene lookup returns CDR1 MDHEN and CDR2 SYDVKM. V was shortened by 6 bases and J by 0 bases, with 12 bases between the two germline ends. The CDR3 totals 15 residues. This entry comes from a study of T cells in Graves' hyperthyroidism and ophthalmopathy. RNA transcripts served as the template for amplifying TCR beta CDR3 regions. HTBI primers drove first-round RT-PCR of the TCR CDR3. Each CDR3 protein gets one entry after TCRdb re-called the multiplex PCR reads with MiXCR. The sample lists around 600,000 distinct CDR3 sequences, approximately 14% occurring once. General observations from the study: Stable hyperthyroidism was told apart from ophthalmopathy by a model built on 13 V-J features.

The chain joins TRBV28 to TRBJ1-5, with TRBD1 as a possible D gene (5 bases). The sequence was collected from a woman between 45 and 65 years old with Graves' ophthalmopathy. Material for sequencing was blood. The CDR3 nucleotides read TGTGCCAGCAGAACAGGAGCTTATAGCAATCAGCCCCAGCATTTT. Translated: CASRTGAYSNQPQHF. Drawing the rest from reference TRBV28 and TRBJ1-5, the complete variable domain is DVKVTQSSRYLVKRTGEKVFLECVQDMDHENMFWYRQDPGLGLRLIYFSYDVKMKEKGDIPEGYSVSREKKERFSLILESASTNQTSMYLCASRTGAYSNQPQHFGDGTRLSIL.